Given below is one T cell receptor beta chain in context. Its antigen is still unknown. Germline V lookup: CDR1 MNHNY, CDR2 SVGAGI (reference sequence). This CDR3 is built from 14 residues. This sample is drawn from a study of blood T cells in healthy people across ages. Overall study results and limits: Unknown CMV status may confound age-related changes in expanded clones.

With a J-beta primer mix and a sample-barcoded 5' primer, a second PCR ran roughly 6 to 12 cycles. In TCRdb, the 5' RACE reads were re-called with MiXCR into one record per CDR3 protein. The data contain 800,000 or so distinct CDR3 sequences, 20% to 30% of them singletons. The sample was also linked to a second study, of T cells of mothers and their children.

The V and J genes are TRBV6-6 and TRBJ2-1; D may be TRBD1 (6 bases). Gene TRBJ2-7 matches the end of the DNA better, so the J call may be wrong. The TCR originated in a boy aged 5-17 years in good health. Sequenced sample: blood. CDR3 nucleotide sequence: TGTGCCAGCAGTCATTACAGGGCATCCTACGAGCAGTACTTC. It is translated as CASSHYRASYEQYF.